Sequencing of this T cell receptor (beta chain) was carried out in a study of shared clonotypes between healthy human individuals. V lost 1 base, J lost 2 bases, and 11 bases lay in between. Germline lookup yields CDR1 MGHDK and CDR2 SYGVNS. This CDR3 comprises 15 residues. Generated by immunoSEQ multiplex PCR, the TCRdb table keeps only in-frame clones and is missing some. The table records millions of clones, about 95% of them present only once. CD45RO negativity and positive selection for CCR7 defined naive CD8 cells, a population that excluded terminally differentiated effector memory CD45RA+ cells.

The TCR sequence derives from a man younger than 30 in good health. The sample comprised naive CD8+ T cells sorted from blood. The chain employs TRBV25-1 and TRBJ2-5; D might be TRBD2 (6 bases). The CDR3 loop is CASSELLAAQETQYF. CDR3 coding DNA: TGTGCCAGCAGTGAATTACTAGCAGCTCAAGAGACCCAGTACTTC. The full variable domain, completed using reference TRBV25-1 and TRBJ2-5, is EADIYQTPRYLVIGTGKKITLECSQTMGHDKMYWYQQDPGMELHLIHYSYGVNSTEKGDLSSESTVSRIRTEHFPLTLESARPSHTSQYLCASSELLAAQETQYFGPGTRLLVL.